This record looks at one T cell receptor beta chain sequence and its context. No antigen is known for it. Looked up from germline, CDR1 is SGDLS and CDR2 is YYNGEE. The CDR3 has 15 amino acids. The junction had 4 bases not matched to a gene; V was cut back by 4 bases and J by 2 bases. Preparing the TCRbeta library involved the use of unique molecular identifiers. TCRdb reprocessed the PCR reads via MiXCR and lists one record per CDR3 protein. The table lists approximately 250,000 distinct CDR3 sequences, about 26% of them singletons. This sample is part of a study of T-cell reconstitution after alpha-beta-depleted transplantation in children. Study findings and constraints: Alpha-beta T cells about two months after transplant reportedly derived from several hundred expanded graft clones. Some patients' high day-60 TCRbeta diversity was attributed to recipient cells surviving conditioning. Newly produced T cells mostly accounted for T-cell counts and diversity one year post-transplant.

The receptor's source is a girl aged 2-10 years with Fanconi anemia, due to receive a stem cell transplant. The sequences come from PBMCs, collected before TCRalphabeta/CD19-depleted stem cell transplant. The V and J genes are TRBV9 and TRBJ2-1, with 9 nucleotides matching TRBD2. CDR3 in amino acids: CASSLREGPYNEQFF. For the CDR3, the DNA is TGTGCCAGCAGCCTGCGGGAGGGCCCCTACAATGAGCAGTTCTTC.